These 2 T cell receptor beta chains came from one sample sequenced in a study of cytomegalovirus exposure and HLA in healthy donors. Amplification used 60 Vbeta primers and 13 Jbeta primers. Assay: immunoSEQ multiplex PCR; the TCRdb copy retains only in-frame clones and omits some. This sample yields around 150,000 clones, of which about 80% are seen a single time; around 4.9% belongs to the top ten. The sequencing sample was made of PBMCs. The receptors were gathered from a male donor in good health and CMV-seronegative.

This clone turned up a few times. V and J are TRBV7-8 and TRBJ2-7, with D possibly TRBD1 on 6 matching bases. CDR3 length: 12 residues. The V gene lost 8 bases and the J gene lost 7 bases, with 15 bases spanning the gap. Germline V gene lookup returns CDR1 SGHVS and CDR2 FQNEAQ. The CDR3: CASSTGGGEQYF. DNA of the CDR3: TGTGCCAGCTCTACTGGGGGCGGGGAGCAGTACTTC.

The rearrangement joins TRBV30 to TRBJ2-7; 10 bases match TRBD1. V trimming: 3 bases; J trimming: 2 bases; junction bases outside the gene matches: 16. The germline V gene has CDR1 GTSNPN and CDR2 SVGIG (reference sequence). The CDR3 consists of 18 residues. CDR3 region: CAWRVDRGLTATPYEQYF. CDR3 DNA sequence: TGTGCCTGGAGGGTTGACAGGGGGCTCACCGCCACCCCCTACGAGCAGTACTTC. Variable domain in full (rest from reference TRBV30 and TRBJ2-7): SQTIHQWPATLVQPVGSPLSLECTVEGTSNPNLYWYRQAAGRGLQLLFYSVGIGQISSEVPQNLSASRPQDRQFILSSKKLLLSDSGFYLCAWRVDRGLTATPYEQYFGPGTRLTVT.